The next 26 T cell receptor beta chains were all read from a single sample in a study of blood T cells in healthy people across ages. Primers used in a second PCR of about 6 to 12 cycles were a sample-barcoded 5' primer and a J-beta primer mix. TCRdb called the 5' RACE reads again in MiXCR, with one record for every CDR3 protein. The sample includes hundreds of thousands of distinct CDR3 sequences, over 20% of them seen just once. The sample comprised blood. Receptors originate from a man aged 65 to 79 in good health.

This sequence joins TRBV12-3 or TRBV12-4 and TRBJ2-2; TRBD2 agrees at 12 bases. V was clipped by 6 bases and J by 4 bases; unmatched bases: 3. The CDR3 is 15 residues long. CDR3 protein: CASSGLAGSTGELFF. CDR3 in DNA: TGTGCCAGCAGCGGACTAGCGGGGTCCACCGGGGAGCTGTTTTTT.

As for this clonotype: The junction and the germline gene differ at one end; a read error may be behind it. The chain uses TRBV24-1 and TRBJ2-3, with 10 bases matching TRBD1. This CDR3 region has 15 residues. Germline CDR1 is KGHDR and CDR2 is SFDVKD. The CDR3 loop reads CATSSLGQGIDTQYF. As DNA, the CDR3 is TGCGCCACCAGTAGTTTGGGACAGGGGATAGATACGCAGTATTTT.

Ten or more counts support this clonotype. The rearrangement uses TRBV12-3 or TRBV12-4 and TRBJ1-4; possible D gene TRBD1, 6 bases. Trimming took off 2 bases at V and 13 bases at J, with 17 bases between the two ends. This CDR3 has 14 amino acids. CDR3 in DNA: TGTGCCAGCAGTTTATCCCTACAGGGTCAAGGACTGTTTTTT. Its translation is CASSLSLQGQGLFF.

This clonotype came up a few times. CDR3 protein: CASTEGPANYGYTF. The CDR3 DNA sequence: TGTGCCAGCACCGAGGGGCCGGCTAACTATGGCTACACCTTC. The chain links TRBV28 to TRBJ1-2, with a tentative D call TRBD1 (5 bases). Germline V gene lookup returns CDR1 MDHEN and CDR2 SYDVKM. There are 14 residues in the CDR3. V gave up 7 bases and J gave up 0 bases, with 12 bases separating them.

This chain joins TRBV18 and TRBJ2-7, with 8 bases lining up with TRBD2. The CDR3 extends over 14 amino acids. CDR1 and CDR2 from the germline V gene are KGHSH and LQKENI. V lost 4 bases to trimming and J lost 3 bases; unmatched junction nucleotides: 5. The CDR3 DNA sequence: TGTGCCAGCTCACGGGGACTAGAATACTACGAGCAGTACTTC. This encodes CASSRGLEYYEQYF.

The rearrangement links TRBV29-1 to TRBJ2-3; the D is unclear. The germline gives CDR1 SQVTM, CDR2 ANQGSEA. The CDR3 runs to 13 residues. V was shortened by 8 bases and J by 3 bases, with 15 bases between the two germline ends. The CDR3 DNA reads as TGCAGCAAGACGGAGCTTGGGACAGATACGCAGTATTTT. Protein sequence: CSKTELGTDTQYF.

The chain joins TRBV18 to TRBJ1-5, with a possible D match to TRBD1 (6 bases). Germline CDR1 KGHSH, CDR2 LQKENI. The CDR3 is made up of 16 amino acids. V was shortened by 4 bases and J by 6 bases, with 19 bases between the two germline ends. The CDR3 sequence: CASSRDVGAQGQPQHF. CDR3 DNA: TGTGCCAGCTCACGAGATGTGGGGGCCCAGGGTCAGCCCCAGCATTTT.

The J gene is TRBJ1-3, the V gene TRBV20-1; D unclear. V dropped 0 bases and J dropped 1 base, with 10 bases sitting between them. The CDR3 covers 15 residues. Per the germline V gene, CDR1 is DFQATT and CDR2 is SNEGSKA (reference sequence). CDR3 in DNA: TGCAGTGCTAGAGATTCAGCGGGGTCTGGAAACACCATATATTTT. Translated, it gives CSARDSAGSGNTIYF.

Remarks on this clonotype: Mismatch with germline at one junction end may stem from a read error. This rearrangement joins TRBV14 to TRBJ1-2; a possible D gene is TRBD1 (6 bases). The germline V gene has CDR1 SGHDN and CDR2 FVKESK. CDR3 length equals 14 residues. In DNA form, the CDR3 reads TGTGTCAGCAGCCAGAATTGGGACATCGGTGGCTACACCTTC. Protein: CVSSQNWDIGGYTF. The entire variable domain, with the rest obtained from reference TRBV14 and TRBJ1-2, is as follows: EAGVTQFPSHSVIEKGQTVTLRCDPISGHDNLYWYRRVMGKEIKFLLHFVKESKQDESGMPNNRFLAERTGGTYSTLKVQPAELEDSGVYFCVSSQNWDIGGYTFGSGTRLTVV.

The CDR3 coding sequence is TGTGCCAGCATGCAGACCGGGACAGAGCATCCAGATACGCAGTATTTT. It specifies CASMQTGTEHPDTQYF. The chain carries TRBV12-3 or TRBV12-4 and TRBJ2-3, with TRBD1 matching 7 bases. The V segment lost 7 bases and the J segment 4 bases; nucleotides outside the gene matches: 14. The CDR3 has 16 amino acids.

This clonotype turned up a few times. The chain uses TRBV20-1 and TRBJ1-1; maybe TRBD1 (5 bases). Germline V gene data show CDR1 as DFQATT and CDR2 as SNEGSKA (reference sequence). This CDR3 contains 13 residues. V lost 1 base and J lost 6, with 12 bases in between. CDR3 amino acids: CSARVGGRAEAFF. CDR3 nucleotides: TGCAGTGCTAGAGTTGGGGGAAGGGCTGAAGCTTTCTTT.

This clonotype was counted at least ten times. V and J are TRBV7-2 and TRBJ2-3; 15 nucleotides agree with TRBD2. Trimming took 3 bases from V and 5 from J; bases not matched to a gene: 3. The CDR3 contains 16 residues. Germline V gives CDR1 SGHTA, CDR2 FQGNSA. CDR3 sequence: CASSFGLAGGKDTQYF. The CDR3 DNA reads TGTGCCAGCAGCTTCGGACTAGCGGGAGGGAAAGATACGCAGTATTTT.

The chain uses TRBV20-1 and TRBJ2-1, with TRBD2 matching 12 bases. The CDR3 loop spans 18 amino acids. The J segment lost 0 bases and the V segment lost 1 base, leaving 7 bases of the junction unmatched. Germline CDR1 is DFQATT and CDR2 is SNEGSKA (reference sequence). The CDR3 bases are TGCAGTGCTAGAGGGACTAGCGGGAAACTTAGCTCCTACAATGAGCAGTTCTTC. This codes for CSARGTSGKLSSYNEQFF.

This clonotype was found a few times. V gene TRBV7-2 combines with J gene TRBJ2-1, with a possible D match to TRBD2 (5 bases). Germline CDR1 reads SGHTA; CDR2 reads FQGNSA. This CDR3 spans 17 amino acids. V was shortened by 0 bases and J by 5 bases, with 17 bases between the two germline ends. The DNA for the CDR3 is TGTGCCAGCAGCTTAGCGCGGCGGGCTTCTGGTCACAATGAGCAGTTCTTC. Translated: CASSLARRASGHNEQFF.

In its sample, this clonotype was seen a few times. The rearrangement uses TRBV10-3 and TRBJ2-3; 7 nucleotides agree with TRBD2. J lost 0 bases, V lost 0 bases, and 3 bases had no gene match. Germline loops: CDR1 ENHRY, CDR2 SYGVKD. The CDR3 extends over 16 amino acids. The CDR3 loop reads CAISESKAGSTDTQYF. In nucleotides, the CDR3 is TGTGCCATCAGTGAGTCGAAAGCGGGGAGCACAGATACGCAGTATTTT.

This clonotype was counted only a few times. V and J are TRBV12-3 or TRBV12-4 and TRBJ2-5; TRBD1 matches at 7 bases. Gene TRBJ2-7 matches the end of the DNA better, so the J call may be wrong. CDR3 length: 16 residues. CDR3 loop: CASTSTGTAIFYEQYF. The DNA of the CDR3 is TGTGCCAGCACCTCGACCGGGACAGCCATATTCTACGAGCAGTACTTC.

This chain joins TRBV4-3 and TRBJ1-2, with D unresolved. Germline values: CDR1 LGHNA, CDR2 YSLEER. Trimming removed 0 bases at V and 8 bases at J, with 13 bases between. The CDR3 is 14 residues long. The CDR3 nucleotides read TGCGCCAGCAGCCAAGATCCGGGGTCGTACGGCTACACCTTC. It translates to CASSQDPGSYGYTF.

This clonotype has at least ten counts. The V and J genes are TRBV5-5 and TRBJ2-3, with a tentative D call TRBD2 (5 bases). The CDR3 totals 15 residues. CDR1 and CDR2 from the germline V gene are SGHKS and YYEKEE (reference sequence). The ends were cut back, 5 bases at V and 2 bases at J, with 15 bases in the middle. The CDR3 coding sequence is TGTGCCAGCAGACCCCGGGATGGGAACACAGATACGCAGTATTTT. Its translation: CASRPRDGNTDTQYF.

J is TRBJ2-1 and V is TRBV12-3 or TRBV12-4; D remains unclear. The CDR3 runs to 12 residues. Trimming shortened V by 3 bases and J by 13 bases, and 13 bases separated the two germline ends. DNA of the CDR3: TGTGCCAGCAGTTTGGGCGGTTCTCTCCAGTTCTTC. The encoded protein is CASSLGGSLQFF.

This clonotype showed up just a few times. This chain links TRBV20-1 with TRBJ2-3; 13 bases fit TRBD2. J gave up 11 bases and V 4 bases, and 9 bases lay outside the gene matches. The CDR3 extends over 14 amino acids. Germline CDR1 reads DFQATT; CDR2 reads SNEGSKA (reference sequence). DNA of the CDR3: TGCAGTGCTACCGAGACTAGCGGGGGGTCCCGGCAGTATTTT. As protein: CSATETSGGSRQYF.

The J gene is TRBJ2-3, the V gene TRBV29-1, with D perhaps assigned TRBD1 or TRBD2 (5 bases each). Germline CDR1 reads SQVTM; CDR2 reads ANQGSEA. V shed 3 bases and J shed 0 bases, with 10 bases lying between them. This CDR3 is built from 14 residues. The CDR3 sequence is CSVEGESSTDTQYF. DNA of the CDR3: TGCAGCGTTGAGGGGGAGTCTAGCACAGATACGCAGTATTTT.

CDR3 DNA: TGTGCCAGCACCTGGGGCAGGACTGAAGCTTTCTTT. Amino acid sequence: CASTWGRTEAFF. V usage is TRBV12-3 or TRBV12-4 and J usage is TRBJ1-1; perhaps TRBD1 as D (5 bases). This CDR3 contains 12 residues. Deletions cut 7 bases from V and 5 bases from J, with 11 bases between.

This clonotype was seen more than once but under ten times. The V and J genes are TRBV3-1 and TRBJ1-6; D is unresolved. Germline CDR1 and CDR2: LGHDT and YNNKEL (reference sequence). The CDR3 loop spans 13 amino acids. The V end lost 8 bases, the J end lost 10 bases, and 15 bases lay between the germline ends. The CDR3 loop reads CASGLEGGSPLHF. Written as DNA, the CDR3 is TGTGCCAGCGGCCTGGAGGGTGGCTCACCCCTCCACTTT.

The chain carries TRBV20-1 and TRBJ2-1; D is unclear. Germline V gene data show CDR1 as DFQATT and CDR2 as SNEGSKA (reference sequence). The CDR3 totals 13 residues. V gave up 4 bases and J gave up 0 bases, with 7 bases separating them. CDR3 bases: TGCAGTGCTATCCACAACTCCTACAATGAGCAGTTCTTC. Residues: CSAIHNSYNEQFF.

The chain is built from TRBV20-1 and TRBJ1-5; 12 bases fit TRBD1. Germline CDR1 is DFQATT and CDR2 is SNEGSKA (reference sequence). The CDR3 has 16 amino acids. V lost 3 bases to trimming and J lost 6 bases; unmatched junction nucleotides: 9. CDR3 coding DNA: TGCAGTGCTAGGGCCCGTGGGACAGGGGGCTTTCAGCCCCAGCATTTT. Translation: CSARARGTGGFQPQHF.

This clonotype turned up a few times. J is TRBJ2-5 and V is TRBV19; perhaps TRBD2 as D (5 bases). Germline values: CDR1 LNHDA, CDR2 SQIVND (reference sequence). Trimming removed 6 bases from V and 7 bases from J, with 9 bases in between. CDR3 length: 11 amino acids. In DNA, the CDR3 is TGTGCCAGTAGGACCCGGGGGACCCAGTACTTC. Encoded protein: CASRTRGTQYF.